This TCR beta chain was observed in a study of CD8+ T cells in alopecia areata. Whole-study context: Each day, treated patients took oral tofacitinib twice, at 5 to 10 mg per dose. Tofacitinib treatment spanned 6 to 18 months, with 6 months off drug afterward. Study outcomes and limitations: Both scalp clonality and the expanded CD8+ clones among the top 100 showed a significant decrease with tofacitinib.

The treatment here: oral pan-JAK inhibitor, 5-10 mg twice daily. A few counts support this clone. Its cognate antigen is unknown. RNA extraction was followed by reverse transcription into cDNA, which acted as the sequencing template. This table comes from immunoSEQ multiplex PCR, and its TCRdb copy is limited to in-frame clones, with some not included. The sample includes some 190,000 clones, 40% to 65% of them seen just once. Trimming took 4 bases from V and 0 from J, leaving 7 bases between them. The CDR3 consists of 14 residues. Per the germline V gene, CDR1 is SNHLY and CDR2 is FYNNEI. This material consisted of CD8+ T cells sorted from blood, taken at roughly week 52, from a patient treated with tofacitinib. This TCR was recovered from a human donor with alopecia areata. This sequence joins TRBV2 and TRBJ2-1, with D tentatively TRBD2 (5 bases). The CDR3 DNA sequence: TGTGCCAGCAGTGTTGGGAGCTCCTACAATGAGCAGTTCTTC. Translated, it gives CASSVGSSYNEQFF.